The entry below describes one T cell receptor beta chain. A much bigger clone sits one base away, suggesting this may be a read error. Germline assignment: CDR1 MDHEN and CDR2 SYDVKM. This CDR3 has 10 amino acids. TCR beta CDR3 regions were amplified from RNA. The HTBI set primed first-round TCR CDR3 RT-PCR. From the multiplex PCR reads, TCRdb called clonotypes with MiXCR, one entry per CDR3 protein. The sample records over 250,000 distinct CDR3 sequences, around 20% being singletons. This entry belongs to a study of T cells in Graves' hyperthyroidism and ophthalmopathy. On the study more broadly: Before any treatment, at initial diagnosis, peripheral blood was collected.

Every diagnosis used clinical symptoms, serum thyroxine and TRAb, thyroid ultrasound and orbital computed tomography. The chain carries TRBV28 and TRBJ1-5; unclear D gene. The receptor comes from a man aged 30-40 years with Graves' ophthalmopathy. The specimen sequenced was blood. The CDR3 DNA is TGTGCCAGCAGCATTCAGCCCCAGCATTTT. This codes for CASSIQPQHF.